This T cell receptor beta chain was observed in a study of blood T cell repertoires in COVID-19. Study at large: From T cells, B-cell-depleted T cells, or PBMCs came the material, which was cDNA or gDNA.

CDR3 length equals 16 residues. Germline values: CDR1 SQVTM, CDR2 ANQGSEA. Trimming stripped 3 bases from V and 4 bases from J, with 20 bases between. Per the authors' pipeline: Reference gene primers were amplified, and this amplification served to estimate nucleated cell counts. Clones were sequenced by immunoSEQ multiplex PCR, and TCRdb holds only the in-frame ones, with some missing. Clone size and the V and J calls come from that table; the DNA yielded D and trimming. The sample contains tens of thousands of clones, approximately 85% of which appear only once. This chain uses TRBV29-1 with TRBJ2-3, with D maybe TRBD1 (6 bases). Sequencing was carried out using peripheral blood. The sequence was collected from a man older than 75 with acute or convalescent COVID-19. CDR3 sequence reads: CSVDPSRGLLADTQYF. The CDR3 nucleotides are TGCAGCGTTGATCCCTCCAGGGGATTATTGGCAGATACGCAGTATTTT.